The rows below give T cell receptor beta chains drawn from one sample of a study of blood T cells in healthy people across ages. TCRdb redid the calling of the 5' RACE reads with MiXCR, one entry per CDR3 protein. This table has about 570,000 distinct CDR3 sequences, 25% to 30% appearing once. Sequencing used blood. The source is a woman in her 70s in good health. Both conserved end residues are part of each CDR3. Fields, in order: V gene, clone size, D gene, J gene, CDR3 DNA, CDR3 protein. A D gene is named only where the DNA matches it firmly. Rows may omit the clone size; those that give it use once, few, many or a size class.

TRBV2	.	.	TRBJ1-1	TGTGCCAGCAGGGGAGACCATAACACTGAAGCTTTCTTT	CASRGDHNTEAFF
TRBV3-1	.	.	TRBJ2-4	TGTGCCAGCAGCCTACCGGGGGGCCTTCAGTACTTC	CASSLPGGLQYF
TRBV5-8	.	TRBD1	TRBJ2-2	TGTGCCAGCAGCCCCGACAGGGGGCTAACCGGGGAGCTGTTTTTT	CASSPDRGLTGELFF
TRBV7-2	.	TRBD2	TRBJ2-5	TGTGCCAGCAGCTTATGGGAGCGGGGGGGAACGGAGACCCAGTACTTC	CASSLWERGGTETQYF
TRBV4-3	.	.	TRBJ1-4	TGCGCCAGCAGCCAAGATTGGGCCAGGGCGGCAACTAATGAAAAACTGTTTTTT	CASSQDWARAATNEKLFF
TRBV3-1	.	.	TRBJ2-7	TGTGCCAGCAGCCAAGTGGGCGCGCGGGGTGGCGAGCAGTACTTC	CASSQVGARGGEQYF
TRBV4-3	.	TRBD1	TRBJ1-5	TGCGCCAGCAGCCAAGAATGGGGACAGGGACATCAGCCCCAGCATTTT	CASSQEWGQGHQPQHF
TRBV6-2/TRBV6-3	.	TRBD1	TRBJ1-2	TGTGCCAGCAGTGCAACCGGGACAGGGAATGGCTACACCTTC	CASSATGTGNGYTF
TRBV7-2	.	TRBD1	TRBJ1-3	TGTGCCAGCAGCCCCGGACAGGGGTATTACTCTGGAAACACCATATATTTT	CASSPGQGYYSGNTIYF
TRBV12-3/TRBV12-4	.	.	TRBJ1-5	TGTGCCAGCAGGTCGGACGTAGGATTTAGCAATCAGCCCCAGCATTTT	CASRSDVGFSNQPQHF
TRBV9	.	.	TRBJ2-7	TGTGCCAGCAGCGTAGATGAGACTGCCTACTACGAGCAGTACTTC	CASSVDETAYYEQYF
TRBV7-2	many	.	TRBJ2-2	TGTGCCAGCACCCGTACGGGCCTCGCCACCGGGGAGCTGTTTTTT	CASTRTGLATGELFF
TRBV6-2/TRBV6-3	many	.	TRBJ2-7	TGTGCCAGCAGTTATCTCCTTCGGGACGAGCAGTACTTC	CASSYLLRDEQYF
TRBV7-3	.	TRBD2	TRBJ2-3	TGTGCCAGCAGTTTAAGTGGTAGCGGGGGGGTATCAGATACGCAGTATTTT	CASSLSGSGGVSDTQYF
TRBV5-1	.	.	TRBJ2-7	TGCGCCAGCAGCTTGGCTCAGGGCCCGTACGAGCAGTACTTC	CASSLAQGPYEQYF
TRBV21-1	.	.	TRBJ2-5	TGTGCCAGCAGCAAAGCGCCCGAACAGGGGGTGCGTCAAGAGACCCAGTACTTC	CASSKAPEQGVRQETQYF
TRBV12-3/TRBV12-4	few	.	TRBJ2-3	TGTGCCAGCAGTTTCGGATACGGCGGGACAGATACGCAGTATTTT	CASSFGYGGTDTQYF
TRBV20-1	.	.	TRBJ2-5	TGCAGTGCTAGCGGGGCTGGGGGAGAGACCCAGTACTTC	CSASGAGGETQYF
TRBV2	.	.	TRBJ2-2	TGTGCCAGCGGCTTGAACACCGGGGAGCTGTTTTTT	CASGLNTGELFF
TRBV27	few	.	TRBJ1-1	TGTGCCAGCAGGAGACAGGTGTATATGAACACTGAAGCTTTCTTT	CASRRQVYMNTEAFF
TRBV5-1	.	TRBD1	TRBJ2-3	TGCGCCAGCAGCTCGGGACAGACGGGGGATACGCAGTATTTT	CASSSGQTGDTQYF
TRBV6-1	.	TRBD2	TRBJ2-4	TGTGCCAGCAGTCTAGGGGCCATACTAGCGATTCAAAACATTCAGTACTTC	CASSLGAILAIQNIQYF
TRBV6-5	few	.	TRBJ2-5	TGTGCCAGCAGTTCCCCCGGGACGGCCGCTCACTTC	CASSSPGTAAHF
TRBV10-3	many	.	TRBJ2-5	TGTGCCATCAGTGAGGCCCACTCAAAAGAGACCCAGTACTTC	CAISEAHSKETQYF
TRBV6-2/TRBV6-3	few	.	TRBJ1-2	TGTGCCAGCAGCCGACTGCTGACGGAAAACTATGGCTACACCTTC	CASSRLLTENYGYTF